Reported below is one T cell receptor (beta chain). Isolated RNA was reverse transcribed in full, so expressed TCRB transcripts were sequenced. Repertoires were generated with immunoSEQ multiplex PCR, while TCRdb's copy carries only in-frame clones and drops some. The repertoire holds about 350,000 clones, with around a fifth as singletons. In germline, CDR1 is SGHVS, CDR2 FNYEAQ. V was clipped by 10 bases and J by 9 bases, with 21 bases between them. The CDR3 is made up of 14 amino acids. These data come from a study of beta chain features in type 1 diabetes. The material sequenced was naive CD4+ T cells from blood. This chain links TRBV7-6 with TRBJ2-2; D perhaps matches TRBD2 (7 bases). This sequence was found in a woman aged 18-35 years in good health. The CDR3 nucleotides read TGTGCCACCCCAGGAGGTCTGGGGGGGCGGGAGCTGTTTTTT. It yields the protein CATPGGLGGRELFF.